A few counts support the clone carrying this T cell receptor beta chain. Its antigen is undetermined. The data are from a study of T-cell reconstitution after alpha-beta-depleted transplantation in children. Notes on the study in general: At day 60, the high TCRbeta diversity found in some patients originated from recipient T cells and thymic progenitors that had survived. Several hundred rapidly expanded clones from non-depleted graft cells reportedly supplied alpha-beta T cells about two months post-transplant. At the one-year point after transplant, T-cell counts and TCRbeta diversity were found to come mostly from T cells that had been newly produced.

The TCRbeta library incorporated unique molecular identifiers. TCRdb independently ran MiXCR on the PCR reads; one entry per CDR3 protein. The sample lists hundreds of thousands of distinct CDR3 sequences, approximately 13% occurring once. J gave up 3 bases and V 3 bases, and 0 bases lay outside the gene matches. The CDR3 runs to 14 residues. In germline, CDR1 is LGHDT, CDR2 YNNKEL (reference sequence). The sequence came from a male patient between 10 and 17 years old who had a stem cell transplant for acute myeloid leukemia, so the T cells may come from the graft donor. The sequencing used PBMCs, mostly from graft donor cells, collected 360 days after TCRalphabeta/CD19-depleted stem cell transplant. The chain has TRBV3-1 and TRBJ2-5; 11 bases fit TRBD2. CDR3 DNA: TGTGCCAGCAGCCAGACTAGCGGGAAAGAGACCCAGTACTTC. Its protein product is CASSQTSGKETQYF.